One sample yielded the 6 T cell receptor beta chains listed below, sequenced in a study of vaccination and CD4 T cells after COVID-19. Treatment given: approximately 9-day PBMC culture with coronavirus spike peptide pools or control peptides (ViraFEST assay). The unexposed donor gave CD4+ T cells before the COVID-19 pandemic (2011-2018). Cultured CD4+ T cells had their DNA profiled by the Oncomine TCR Beta short-read assay. TCRdb used MiXCR to reprocess the PCR reads, holding one entry per CDR3 protein. This sample has about 6,400 distinct CDR3 sequences; 40% to 60% occur once, and the top ten carry around 27%. Antigens of these TCRs are unknown. Input material: CD4+ T cells from blood, cultured in vitro. The receptors here all came from a human donor in good health.

The rearrangement joins TRBV20-1 to TRBJ1-6; 8 nucleotides align to TRBD1. The CDR3 is 12 amino acids. The ends lost 7 bases at V and 7 bases at J; junction bases unmatched: 3. Per germline, CDR1 DFQATT and CDR2 SNEGSKA (reference sequence). The CDR3: CSGRQGNSPLHF. The CDR3 DNA reads TGCAGTGGCAGACAGGGGAATTCACCCCTCCACTTT.

The chain carries TRBV18 and TRBJ2-1, with 14 nucleotides matching TRBD2. Germline loops: CDR1 KGHSH, CDR2 LQKENI. The CDR3 sequence is 19 residues long. With V trimmed by 6 bases and J by 0 bases, 10 bases remained unmatched. CDR3 protein: CASSDGGTSGSRSYNEQFF. The DNA for the CDR3 is TGTGCCAGCTCGGATGGTGGGACTAGCGGGAGCCGCTCCTACAATGAGCAGTTCTTC.

This clonotype was seen a handful of times. J is TRBJ1-5 and V is TRBV19, with TRBD1 as a possible D gene (5 bases). In germline, CDR1 is LNHDA, CDR2 SQIVND (reference sequence). The CDR3 is 15 amino acids. Trimming removed 4 bases at V and 0 bases at J, with 10 bases between. The CDR3 protein is CASSNRDLSNQPQHF. DNA of the CDR3: TGTGCCAGTAGTAACCGGGACCTTAGCAATCAGCCCCAGCATTTT.

This clonotype has just a few counts. This rearrangement joins TRBV7-9 to TRBJ1-2; no definite D call. The germline V gene has CDR1 SEHNR and CDR2 FQNEAQ (reference sequence). The CDR3 spans 13 residues. Trimming removed 5 bases at V and 10 bases at J, with 17 bases between. CDR3 nucleotides: TGTGCCAGCAGCCGGGATCAAGATCGTGTCTACACCTTC. It encodes CASSRDQDRVYTF.

This sequence joins TRBV12-3 or TRBV12-4 and TRBJ2-3, with 8 positions matching TRBD2. The CDR3 is 18 residues long. V trimming: 4 bases; J trimming: 2 bases; junction bases outside the gene matches: 14. CDR3 residues: CASSWNGGAITSTDTQYF. In DNA, the CDR3 is TGTGCCAGCAGTTGGAACGGGGGGGCCATTACCTCCACAGATACGCAGTATTTT.

This clonotype was detected once. The J gene is TRBJ1-3, the V gene TRBV7-2; perhaps TRBD1 as D (5 bases). Trimming cost V 2 bases and J 9 bases, with 11 bases left between them. Germline assignment: CDR1 SGHTA and CDR2 FQGNSA. CDR3 length: 13 residues. The CDR3 sequence: CASSLQGRGTIYF. The CDR3 nucleotides are TGTGCCAGCAGCTTACAAGGGAGGGGCACCATATATTTT.